Listed here are 16 T cell receptor beta chains from one sample, sequenced in a study of T cells in Graves' hyperthyroidism and ophthalmopathy. Amplification targeted TCR beta CDR3 regions from RNA transcripts. The HTBI set primed first-round TCR CDR3 RT-PCR. TCRdb independently ran MiXCR on the multiplex PCR reads; one entry per CDR3 protein. The sample records fewer than 350,000 distinct CDR3 sequences, roughly a fifth being singletons. Material for sequencing was blood. The receptors come from a man aged 50 to 60 with Graves' ophthalmopathy.

This clonotype turned up a few times. This chain joins TRBV9 and TRBJ2-1; TRBD2 matches at 10 bases. With V trimmed by 1 base and J by 7 bases, 8 bases remained unmatched. This CDR3 comprises 16 residues. Germline CDR1 reads SGDLS; CDR2 reads YYNGEE. CDR3 protein: CASSVTSGAGHNEQFF. The CDR3 nucleotides read TGTGCCAGCAGCGTAACTAGCGGGGCCGGACATAATGAGCAGTTCTTC.

This clonotype was seen only a few times. The rearrangement links TRBV10-2 to TRBJ2-5; 12 nucleotides agree with TRBD1. CDR1 is WSHSY, CDR2 SAAADI, per germline. CDR3 length equals 15 residues. After removal of 7 bases from V and 4 bases from J, the junction contained 7 bases not matched to a gene. The CDR3 DNA reads TGCGCCAGCACTAAGGGGACAGGGGGCTTAGAGACCCAGTACTTC. Its protein product is CASTKGTGGLETQYF.

This clonotype was counted between two and nine times. This may be a read error: a much more frequent sequence differs by one nucleotide. V is TRBV20-1 and J is TRBJ2-3; D perhaps matches TRBD1 (5 bases). Germline CDR1 DFQATT, CDR2 SNEGSKA (reference sequence). V was trimmed by 1 base and J by 2 bases, leaving 10 bases between them. This CDR3 contains 14 residues. The CDR3 loop reads CSARGPGHTDTQYF. The DNA for the CDR3 is TGCAGTGCTAGAGGGCCTGGACACACAGATACGCAGTATTTT.

The rearrangement uses TRBV12-3 or TRBV12-4 and TRBJ2-2, with TRBD2 matching over 14 bases. This CDR3 comprises 18 residues. With V trimmed by 4 bases and J by 4 bases, 8 bases remained unmatched. The CDR3 DNA reads as TGTGCCAGCAGTTCGACTAGCGGGAGGGTTTCGGGCACCGGGGAGCTGTTTTTT. This gives the protein CASSSTSGRVSGTGELFF.

The chain links TRBV12-3 or TRBV12-4 to TRBJ2-3, with TRBD2 identical over 7 bases. V trimming: 10 bases; J trimming: 0 bases; junction bases outside the gene matches: 4. This CDR3 is 13 amino acids long. The CDR3 loop is CATERDSTDTQYF. The DNA of the CDR3 is TGTGCCACTGAGCGGGATAGCACAGATACGCAGTATTTT.

This clonotype was seen at least ten times. The chain combines TRBV15 with TRBJ2-1; 7 bases line up with TRBD2. CDR3 length: 17 amino acids. V lost 1 base and J lost 7; bases outside the gene matches: 13. CDR1 is LNHNV and CDR2 is YYDKDF in the germline V gene (reference sequence). The CDR3 here is CATSRGAGERTVNEQFF. CDR3 DNA: TGTGCCACCAGCAGAGGGGCGGGGGAACGGACGGTGAATGAGCAGTTCTTC.

This clonotype appeared a few times. The chain links TRBV4-1 to TRBJ1-2; TRBD1 is a possible D gene (5 bases). This CDR3 is 15 amino acids long. Per the germline V gene, CDR1 is MGHRA and CDR2 is YSYEKL. Trimming removed 4 bases from V and 8 bases from J, with 20 bases in between. CDR3 region: CASSPGDLPGYGYTF. CDR3 coding DNA: TGCGCCAGCAGCCCCGGGGACCTCCCCGGGTACGGCTACACCTTC.

This clonotype was counted ten times or more. This chain uses TRBV2 with TRBJ2-2; 7 nucleotides align to TRBD2. CDR1 SNHLY and CDR2 FYNNEI come from the germline V gene. Trimming at V came to 8 bases and at J to 8 bases, leaving 14 bases not matched to a gene. The length of the CDR3 is 15 residues. The CDR3 protein is CASHPGGLTAGELFF. The DNA for the CDR3 is TGTGCCAGCCACCCGGGAGGACTAACCGCGGGGGAGCTGTTTTTT.

This clonotype was detected ten times or more. The chain carries TRBV28 and TRBJ1-1; no definite D call. CDR3 length: 13 amino acids. Germline V gene lookup returns CDR1 MDHEN and CDR2 SYDVKM. Trimming cost V 6 bases and J 4 bases, with 12 bases left between them. The CDR3 DNA is TGTGCCAGCAGAGCGACGGGGAGCACTGAAGCTTTCTTT. Translation: CASRATGSTEAFF.

The chain uses TRBV29-1 and TRBJ2-7; a weak D match, TRBD2 (5 bases). The CDR3 consists of 12 residues. Germline values: CDR1 SQVTM, CDR2 ANQGSEA. V shed 4 bases and J shed 2 bases, with 9 bases lying between them. The CDR3 sequence is CSVVYGAYEQYF. DNA of the CDR3: TGCAGCGTTGTCTACGGGGCCTACGAGCAGTACTTC.

The rearrangement uses TRBV12-3 or TRBV12-4 and TRBJ2-7; TRBD2 matches 13 bases. V was clipped by 3 bases and J by 2 bases; unmatched bases: 4. This CDR3 has 16 residues. The CDR3 bases are TGTGCCAGCAGTTTGTTACTAGCGGGAGGGGCCTACGAGCAGTACTTC. Translated: CASSLLLAGGAYEQYF.

There are many counts of this clonotype. The chain links TRBV11-1 to TRBJ2-1; D call uncertain. V was trimmed by 2 bases and J by 8 bases, leaving 19 bases between them. Germline CDR1 reads SGHAT; CDR2 reads FQDESV (reference sequence). The CDR3 is made up of 16 amino acids. CDR3 region: CASSLIGRPTVDEQFF. The CDR3 DNA follows: TGTGCCAGCAGCTTAATCGGTAGACCCACAGTCGATGAGCAGTTCTTC.

This clonotype has just a few counts. The chain joins TRBV11-2 to TRBJ2-1; perhaps TRBD2 as D (5 bases). The V end was cut by 2 bases, the J end by 2 bases, with 10 bases between. The length of the CDR3 is 15 residues. CDR1 and CDR2 (germline): SGHAT, FQNNGV. The CDR3: CASSLQPAAYNEQFF. In nucleotides, the CDR3 is TGTGCCAGCAGCTTACAGCCAGCGGCCTACAATGAGCAGTTCTTC.

To note about this clonotype: A read error may be the cause here, since a much bigger clone is one base away. This chain links TRBV6-2 or TRBV6-3 with TRBJ2-3; D may be TRBD2 (6 bases). Germline values: CDR1 MNHEY, CDR2 SVGEGT. This CDR3 spans 20 amino acids. The CDR3 region is CASSPRDSGGPSRGTDTRYF. DNA for the CDR3: TGTGCCAGCAGCCCTCGGGATAGCGGAGGACCTTCAAGAGGCACAGATACGCGGTATTTT.

This clonotype showed up just a few times. V usage is TRBV12-3 or TRBV12-4 and J usage is TRBJ1-4; D perhaps matches TRBD1 (5 bases). This CDR3 region has 12 residues. V lost 3 bases to trimming and J lost 13 bases, with 12 bases between them. In DNA form, the CDR3 reads TGTGCCAGCAGTTTTTCCTGGGGGTCACTGTTTTTT. Translated, it gives CASSFSWGSLFF.

Concerning this clonotype itself: At one end the junction does not follow the germline gene, possibly because of a read error. The CDR3 sequence is CASKPIIGTGNTDAFF. The CDR3 DNA reads as TGTGCCAGCAAGCCCATTATAGGGACAGGGAACACTGACGCTTTCTTT. This chain links TRBV28 with TRBJ1-1, with 9 bases lining up with TRBD1. Per the germline V gene, CDR1 is MDHEN and CDR2 is SYDVKM. The CDR3 sequence is 16 residues long.